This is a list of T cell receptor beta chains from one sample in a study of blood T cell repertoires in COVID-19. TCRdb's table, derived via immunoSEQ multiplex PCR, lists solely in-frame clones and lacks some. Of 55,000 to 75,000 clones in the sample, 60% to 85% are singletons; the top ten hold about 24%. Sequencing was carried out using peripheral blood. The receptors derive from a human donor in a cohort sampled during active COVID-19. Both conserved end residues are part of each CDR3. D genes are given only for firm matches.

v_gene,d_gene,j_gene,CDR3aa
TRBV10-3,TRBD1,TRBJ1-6,CAIRPGQNSPLHF
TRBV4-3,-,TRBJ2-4,CASSQDRLGSLVDKNIQYF
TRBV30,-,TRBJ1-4,CAWMSVALGKLFF
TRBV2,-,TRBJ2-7,CASSAGVGGYEQYF
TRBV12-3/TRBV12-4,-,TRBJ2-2,CASSLTSYGELFF
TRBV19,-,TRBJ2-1,CASSTLDTAPINEQFF
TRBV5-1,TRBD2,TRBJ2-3,CASSLRGERGAADTQYF
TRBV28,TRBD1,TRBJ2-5,CASRAGGAWQETQYF
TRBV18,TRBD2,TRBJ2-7,CASSPPTGGRAHEQYF
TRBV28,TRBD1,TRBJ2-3,CASSRTGYTDTQYF
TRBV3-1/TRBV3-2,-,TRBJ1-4,CASKSSEKLFF
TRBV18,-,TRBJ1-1,CASSPNRADTEAFF
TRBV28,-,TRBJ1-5,CASSFSVFEPQHF
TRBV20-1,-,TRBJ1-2,CSASDPDTYGYTF
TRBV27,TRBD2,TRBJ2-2,CASSGIGLADVGGELFF